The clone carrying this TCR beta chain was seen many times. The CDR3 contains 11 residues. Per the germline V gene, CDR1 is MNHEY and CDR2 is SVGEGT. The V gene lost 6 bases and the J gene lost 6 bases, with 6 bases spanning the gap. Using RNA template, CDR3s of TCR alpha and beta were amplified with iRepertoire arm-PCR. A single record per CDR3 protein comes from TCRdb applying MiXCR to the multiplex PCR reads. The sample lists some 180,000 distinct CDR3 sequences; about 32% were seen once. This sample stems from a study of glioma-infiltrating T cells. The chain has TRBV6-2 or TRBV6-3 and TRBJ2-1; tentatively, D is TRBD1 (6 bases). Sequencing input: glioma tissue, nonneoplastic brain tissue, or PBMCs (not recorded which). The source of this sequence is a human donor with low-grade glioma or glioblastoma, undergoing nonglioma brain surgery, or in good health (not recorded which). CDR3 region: CASSRGNEQFF. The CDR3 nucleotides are TGTGCCAGCAGCAGGGGCAATGAGCAGTTCTTC.